These T cell receptor beta chains were read from a single sample in a study of human T cells and chemical hapten exposure. From the RACE reads, TCRdb called clonotypes with MiXCR, one entry per CDR3 protein. The sample lists nearly 110,000 distinct CDR3 sequences, 9% to 15% occurring once. Material: whole blood, obtained in connection with sensitization to the hapten diphenylcyclopropenone (DPC). These receptors were taken from a woman aged 45-60 years with alopecia areata. Some clones in this sample may be carry-over from other donors' samples. CDR3s include the opening cysteine and the closing phenylalanine or tryptophan. The D gene is left open where the match is weak. Clone size is shown for a subset of rows, as once, few, many or a class of expanded clone.

TRBV7-9,16,.,.,TRBJ2-7,TGTGCCAGCAGCCCCTCAACCCCCGAGGGCTCCTACGAGCAGTACTTC,CASSPSTPEGSYEQYF
TRBV12-3/TRBV12-4,14,many,.,TRBJ1-5,TGTGCCAGCAGTTTAACCGGGGCTGGGCAGCCCCAGCATTTT,CASSLTGAGQPQHF
TRBV6-2/TRBV6-3,13,many,.,TRBJ2-6,TGTGCCAGCAGCTACTCTGGGGCCAACGTCCTGACTTTC,CASSYSGANVLTF
TRBV5-1,15,.,TRBD1,TRBJ2-7,TGCGCCAGCAGCTCCAAACAGGGGGCTTCCTACGAGCAGTACTTC,CASSSKQGASYEQYF
TRBV5-1,13,few,.,TRBJ1-6,TGCGCCAGCAGCTTGGACAGCCGCTCACCCCTCCACTTT,CASSLDSRSPLHF
TRBV5-5,14,few,.,TRBJ1-5,TGTGCCAGCAGCTTGCGGGGGCCCCAGCAGCCCCAGCATTTT,CASSLRGPQQPQHF
TRBV7-2,12,.,.,TRBJ2-3,TGTGCCAGCAGCTTATTCACAGATACGCAGTATTTT,CASSLFTDTQYF
TRBV28,12,few,.,TRBJ2-3,TGTGCCAGCAGCCCTCTCCCAGATACGCAGTATTTT,CASSPLPDTQYF
TRBV7-2,13,.,.,TRBJ1-2,TGTGCCAGCAGCTTATCTTCGACAGAGGGCTACACCTTC,CASSLSSTEGYTF
TRBV7-9,12,few,.,TRBJ1-1,TGTGCCAGCAGCTCCGACCGCATAGGGGCTTTCTTT,CASSSDRIGAFF